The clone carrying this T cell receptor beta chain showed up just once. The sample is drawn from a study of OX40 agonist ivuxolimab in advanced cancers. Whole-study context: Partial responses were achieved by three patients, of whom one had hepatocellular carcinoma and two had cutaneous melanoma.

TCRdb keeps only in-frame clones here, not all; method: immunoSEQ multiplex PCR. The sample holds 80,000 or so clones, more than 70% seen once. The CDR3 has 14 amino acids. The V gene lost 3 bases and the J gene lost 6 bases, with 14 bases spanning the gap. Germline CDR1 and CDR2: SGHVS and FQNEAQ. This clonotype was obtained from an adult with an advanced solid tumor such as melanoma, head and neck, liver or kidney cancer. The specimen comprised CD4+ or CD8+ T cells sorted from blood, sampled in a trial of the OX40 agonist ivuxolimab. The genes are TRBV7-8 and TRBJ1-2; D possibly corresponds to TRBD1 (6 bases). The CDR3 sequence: CASSFGGAWDGYTF. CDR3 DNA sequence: TGTGCCAGCAGCTTCGGGGGGGCGTGGGATGGCTACACCTTC.